Shown below are 16 T cell receptor beta chains from a single sample sequenced in a study of shared clonotypes between healthy human individuals (TCRdb year 2020). The library was prepared using the immunoSEQ multiplex PCR assay. What TCRdb holds here is the immuneACCESS table cut down to in-frame rearrangements. Part of the clones is not present; checked against another copy, under half of the missing clones reflect an unresolved V gene, and the others are unexplained. The sample records 2 million to 3 million clones, approximately 93% of which are singletons. The top ten constitute approximately 0.36% of the sample. Material for sequencing was naive CD4+ T cells from PBMCs. What this sample's cell subset or site label stands for: CD45RA+ positively selected. The origin of the receptors is a man younger than 35 in good health. Some clones in this sample may be carry-over from other donors' samples.

This clone appeared once. This chain connects TRBV6-1 to TRBJ1-4; D is unclear. V shed 4 bases and J shed 8 bases, with 20 bases lying between them. Germline assignment: CDR1 MNHNS and CDR2 SASEGT. The CDR3 has 16 amino acids. The chain's CDR3 is CASSAQLAPFSEKLFF. In nucleotides, the CDR3 is TGTGCCAGCAGTGCACAACTTGCCCCCTTCTCAGAAAAACTGTTTTTT.

This clone was seen once. In DNA form, the CDR3 reads TGTGCCAGCAGTTTCTACCTCGATCAGCCCCAGCATTTT. Translating it yields CASSFYLDQPQHF. The chain recombines TRBV28 with TRBJ1-5; D call uncertain. There are 13 residues in the CDR3. Germline V gene sequence: CDR1 MDHEN, CDR2 SYDVKM. Trimming took 3 bases from V and 5 from J, leaving 8 bases between them. Full variable domain (rest looked up from reference TRBV28 and TRBJ1-5): DVKVTQSSRYLVKRTGEKVFLECVQDMDHENMFWYRQDPGLGLRLIYFSYDVKMKEKGDIPEGYSVSREKKERFSLILESASTNQTSMYLCASSFYLDQPQHFGDGTRLSIL.

The rearrangement uses TRBV6-6 and TRBJ2-5, with D possibly being TRBD1 (6 bases). The germline gives CDR1 MNHNY, CDR2 SVGAGI (reference sequence). The length of the CDR3 is 14 residues. Trimming cost V 3 bases and J 3 bases, with 11 bases left between them. CDR3 bases: TGTGCCAGCAGTTATGGGGACACCAAAGAGACCCAGTACTTC. As protein: CASSYGDTKETQYF.

The CDR3 loop reads CASSQAGTDTEAFF. The CDR3 bases are TGCGCCAGCAGCCAGGCGGGGACGGACACTGAAGCTTTCTTT. V and J are TRBV4-1 and TRBJ1-1, with TRBD1 as a possible D gene (5 bases). Trimming shortened V by 3 bases and J by 3 bases, and 11 bases separated the two germline ends. The germline gives CDR1 MGHRA, CDR2 YSYEKL. The CDR3 is made up of 14 amino acids.

This sequence joins TRBV6-6 and TRBJ1-5; weak D call: TRBD1 (5 bases). CDR1 is MNHNY and CDR2 is SVGAGI in the germline V gene (reference sequence). The CDR3 runs 15 residues. V dropped 1 base and J dropped 8 bases, with 15 bases sitting between them. The CDR3 spells CASSYYGAGREPQHF. The CDR3 bases are TGTGCCAGCAGTTACTACGGGGCAGGGAGGGAGCCCCAGCATTTT.

This chain uses TRBV11-2 with TRBJ2-1; TRBD2 might be the D (6 bases). Germline V gene sequence: CDR1 SGHAT, CDR2 FQNNGV. CDR3 length: 16 residues. V was cut by 6 bases and J by 1 base, with 16 bases left in between. The CDR3: CASRLQLAASYNEQFF. CDR3 sequence (DNA): TGTGCCAGCAGGTTGCAGTTAGCGGCTTCCTACAATGAGCAGTTCTTC. Supplemented by reference TRBV11-2 and TRBJ2-1, the full variable domain reads EAGVAQSPRYKIIEKRQSVAFWCNPISGHATLYWYQQILGQGPKLLIQFQNNGVVDDSQLPKDRFSAERLKGVDSTLKIQPAKLEDSAVYLCASRLQLAASYNEQFFGPGTRLTVL.

The V gene is TRBV10-3, the J gene TRBJ2-7; D is ambiguous. This CDR3 spans 13 amino acids. Trimming removed 8 bases from V and 6 bases from J, with 17 bases in between. Germline V gene sequence: CDR1 ENHRY, CDR2 SYGVKD. The CDR3 sequence: CAIGSFVVGEQYF. In DNA, the CDR3 is TGTGCCATCGGCTCTTTTGTTGTGGGCGAGCAGTACTTC.

V and J are TRBV10-3 and TRBJ2-2; 7 positions agree with TRBD1. There are 17 residues in the CDR3. The V gene's germline CDR1 is ENHRY and CDR2 SYGVKD. Trimming cost V 2 bases and J 6 bases; bases outside gene matches: 12. In nucleotides, the CDR3 is TGTGCCATCAGTGAGACCCAGGGGGTAGGAGTTCCCGGGGAGCTGTTTTTT. Translated, it gives CAISETQGVGVPGELFF.

The chain joins TRBV4-1 to TRBJ2-1; 9 positions match TRBD2. This CDR3 is 17 amino acids long. J lost 8 bases, V lost 3 bases, and 14 bases had no gene match. Germline CDR1 and CDR2: MGHRA and YSYEKL. CDR3 protein: CASSHNPSSRTSDEQFF. The CDR3, as DNA: TGCGCCAGCAGCCATAACCCGTCGTCTCGGACTAGCGATGAGCAGTTCTTC.

The rearrangement links TRBV5-5 to TRBJ1-1; maybe TRBD1 (5 bases). The germline V gene has CDR1 SGHKS and CDR2 YYEKEE (reference sequence). This CDR3 contains 15 residues. Trimming cost V 4 bases and J 1 base, with 14 bases left between them. CDR3 DNA: TGTGCCAGCAGCCGGTTAGGGACGGGGAACACTGAAGCTTTCTTT. This gives the protein CASSRLGTGNTEAFF.

The chain employs TRBV28 and TRBJ2-7, with 8 bases fitting TRBD1. The length of the CDR3 is 14 residues. The germline gives CDR1 MDHEN, CDR2 SYDVKM. With V trimmed by 5 bases and J by 4 bases, 7 bases remained unmatched. Here the CDR3 DNA reads TGTGCCAGCAGTAGGGACAGGTATCTTTACGAGCAGTACTTC. This translates into CASSRDRYLYEQYF.

This chain links TRBV15 with TRBJ2-1; 10 bases align to TRBD1. CDR1 and CDR2 (germline): LNHNV, YYDKDF (reference sequence). This CDR3 has 16 residues. V shed 3 bases, J shed 7 bases, and the junction held 9 bases outside the gene matches. The CDR3 DNA reads TGTGCCACCAGCAGGGGAGGGGACAGGGGCGGGAATGAGCAGTTCTTC. It is translated as CATSRGGDRGGNEQFF.

The J gene is TRBJ1-5, the V gene TRBV28; no firm D call. Germline V gene data show CDR1 as MDHEN and CDR2 as SYDVKM. V was clipped by 5 bases and J by 4 bases, with 15 bases between them. The CDR3 totals 15 residues. The CDR3 region has the DNA TGTGCCAGCAGTCTGATTGGCAGGTATAATCAGCCCCAGCATTTT. Amino acids: CASSLIGRYNQPQHF.

On this clone: Other nucleotide sequences in the sample specify the same CDR3. The chain uses TRBV5-1 and TRBJ2-2; D is tentatively TRBD1 or TRBD2 (5 bases each). V shed 4 bases and J shed 1 base, with 11 bases lying between them. CDR1 SGHRS and CDR2 YFSETQ come from the germline V gene. The CDR3 contains 15 residues. Here the CDR3 reads CASSPGTVNTGELFF. In DNA form, the CDR3 reads TGCGCCAGCAGCCCCGGGACGGTGAACACCGGGGAGCTGTTTTTT.

The chain employs TRBV28 and TRBJ2-7; D possibly corresponds to TRBD2 (5 bases). CDR1 and CDR2 (germline): MDHEN, SYDVKM. The CDR3 totals 14 residues. V lost 2 bases and J 2 bases, leaving 10 bases between the germline ends. In nucleotides, the CDR3 is TGTGCCAGCAGTTTAATCGCGAGGGCCTACGAGCAGTACTTC. This encodes CASSLIARAYEQYF.

This clone was observed a single time. The chain is built from TRBV14 and TRBJ2-1, with D uncertain. The germline V gene encodes CDR1 SGHDN and CDR2 FVKESK. The CDR3 loop spans 14 amino acids. V shed 1 base and J shed 4 bases, with 8 bases lying between them. CDR3: CASSQGLSYNEQFF. CDR3 sequence (DNA): TGTGCCAGCAGCCAAGGCCTATCGTACAATGAGCAGTTCTTC.